Shown below are 26 T cell receptor beta chains from a single sample sequenced in a study of blood T cells in healthy people across ages. A second PCR of roughly 6 to 12 cycles used a sample-barcoded 5' primer and a J-beta primer mix. TCRdb processed the 5' RACE reads anew with MiXCR; each CDR3 protein has one entry. The table lists about 1.4 million distinct CDR3 sequences, approximately 60% of them singletons. The sample was blood. These receptors all come from a man between 18 and 35 years old in good health.

The V and J genes are TRBV6-2 or TRBV6-3 and TRBJ2-1; a possible D gene is TRBD1 (5 bases). CDR3 length: 12 residues. The germline V gene has CDR1 MNHEY and CDR2 SVGEGT. V dropped 8 bases and J dropped 7 bases, with 12 bases sitting between them. CDR3 nucleotides: TGTGCCAGCGGGGCGGTTCGGAATGAGCAGTTCTTC. Translated: CASGAVRNEQFF.

This rearrangement joins TRBV15 to TRBJ2-4; D is unclear. V was clipped by 2 bases and J by 2 bases, with 10 bases between them. Looked up from germline, CDR1 is LNHNV and CDR2 is YYDKDF (reference sequence). There are 15 residues in the CDR3. The chain's CDR3 is CATSRMGDSKNIQYF. The CDR3, as DNA: TGTGCCACCAGCAGAATGGGTGATTCCAAAAACATTCAGTACTTC.

This chain uses TRBV9 with TRBJ2-5, with D possibly matching TRBD1 (6 bases). Germline V gives CDR1 SGDLS, CDR2 YYNGEE. CDR3 length equals 15 residues. V was clipped by 2 bases and J by 2 bases, with 13 bases between them. CDR3 amino acids: CASSVTGSPQETQYF. Written as DNA, the CDR3 is TGTGCCAGCAGCGTCACAGGGAGCCCACAAGAGACCCAGTACTTC.

This clonotype has only a few counts. The chain carries TRBV7-2 and TRBJ2-7; D ambiguous. With 5 bases removed from V and 3 bases from J, the gap between germline ends came to 11 bases. Per germline, CDR1 SGHTA and CDR2 FQGNSA. The CDR3 runs to 13 residues. The CDR3 spells CASSVEPYYEQYF. CDR3 DNA sequence: TGTGCCAGCAGCGTAGAACCCTACTACGAGCAGTACTTC.

The chain uses TRBV7-6 and TRBJ1-5; 7 nucleotides align to TRBD1. After removal of 6 bases from V and 4 bases from J, the junction contained 9 bases not matched to a gene. There are 15 residues in the CDR3. CDR1 and CDR2 from the germline V gene are SGHVS and FNYEAQ. The CDR3 reads CASSVGRGINQPQHF. CDR3 nucleotides: TGTGCCAGCAGTGTTGGCAGGGGGATAAATCAGCCCCAGCATTTT.

The chain carries TRBV10-3 and TRBJ1-1; the D gene is possibly TRBD1 (5 bases). The V gene's germline CDR1 is ENHRY and CDR2 SYGVKD. The ends were cut back, 7 bases at V and 1 base at J, with 10 bases in the middle. The CDR3 spans 13 residues. CDR3 in DNA: TGTGCCATCACCGAGACAGCGAACACTGAAGCTTTCTTT. It codes for CAITETANTEAFF.

This chain joins TRBV30 and TRBJ1-4; 10 bases are shared with TRBD1. Germline V lookup: CDR1 GTSNPN, CDR2 SVGIG (reference sequence). This CDR3 has 14 amino acids. Trimming took 5 bases from V and 8 from J; bases not matched to a gene: 8. The CDR3 region has the DNA TGTGCCTGGGGACCCGGGACAGGGGACGAAAAACTGTTTTTT. Its translation: CAWGPGTGDEKLFF. Using reference TRBV30 and TRBJ1-4 for the parts outside the CDR3, the full variable domain is SQTIHQWPATLVQPVGSPLSLECTVEGTSNPNLYWYRQAAGRGLQLLFYSVGIGQISSEVPQNLSASRPQDRQFILSSKKLLLSDSGFYLCAWGPGTGDEKLFFGSGTQLSVL.

The chain is built from TRBV6-2 or TRBV6-3 and TRBJ1-1; D is perhaps TRBD1 (5 bases). Trimming stripped 2 bases from V and 4 bases from J, with 11 bases between. This CDR3 has 14 residues. The germline gives CDR1 MNHEY, CDR2 SVGEGT. The CDR3 reads CASSYPGGGTEAFF. The CDR3 coding sequence is TGTGCCAGCAGTTACCCCGGGGGTGGCACTGAAGCTTTCTTT.

This chain links TRBV10-3 with TRBJ2-1; D gene ambiguous. The V end was cut by 6 bases, the J end by 7 bases, with 10 bases between. The germline V gene has CDR1 ENHRY and CDR2 SYGVKD. The CDR3 sequence is 12 residues long. The CDR3 region has the DNA TGTGCCATCAGCCCCGCTAGTAATGAGCAGTTCTTC. Translation: CAISPASNEQFF.

This clonotype showed up just a few times. The chain links TRBV12-3 or TRBV12-4 to TRBJ2-1; the D gene could be TRBD1 or TRBD2 (5 bases each). This CDR3 contains 13 residues. The ends were cut back, 2 bases at V and 8 bases at J, with 10 bases in the middle. The CDR3 is CASSLSGADEQFF. The CDR3 DNA is TGTGCCAGCAGTTTATCCGGGGCGGATGAGCAGTTCTTC.

This clonotype was detected a few times. V gene TRBV10-3 combines with J gene TRBJ1-2; a weak D match, TRBD1 (5 bases). Per germline, CDR1 ENHRY and CDR2 SYGVKD. V shed 4 bases and J shed 5 bases, with 14 bases lying between them. The CDR3 covers 14 residues. In nucleotides, the CDR3 is TGTGCCATCAGTGGGGGACTGAGTAAATATGGCTACACCTTC. Its protein is CAISGGLSKYGYTF.

The chain employs TRBV20-1 and TRBJ1-6; D gene ambiguous. The CDR3 sequence is 15 residues long. Germline CDR1 reads DFQATT; CDR2 reads SNEGSKA (reference sequence). The ends were cut back, 2 bases at V and 0 bases at J, with 8 bases in the middle. The chain's CDR3 is CSARPQSSYNSPLHF. DNA of the CDR3: TGCAGTGCTAGACCCCAGAGCTCCTATAATTCACCCCTCCACTTT.

This sequence joins TRBV25-1 and TRBJ1-6; D is unresolved. Germline V lookup: CDR1 MGHDK, CDR2 SYGVNS. Between the trimmed V and J ends, which lost 8 bases and 5 bases, there was a span of 10 bases. The CDR3 runs 13 residues. The CDR3 DNA is TGTGCCAGCGCCCAGTCTAATAATTCACCCCTCCACTTT. Protein: CASAQSNNSPLHF. Combining the CDR3 with reference TRBV25-1 and TRBJ1-6 gives the whole variable domain EADIYQTPRYLVIGTGKKITLECSQTMGHDKMYWYQQDPGMELHLIHYSYGVNSTEKGDLSSESTVSRIRTEHFPLTLESARPSHTSQYLCASAQSNNSPLHFGNGTRLTVT.

CDR3 DNA: TGTGCCAGCCCTTGGTCGCCTAGCACAGATACGCAGTATTTT. This translates into CASPWSPSTDTQYF. The chain uses TRBV18 and TRBJ2-3; no definite D call. Trimming took 8 bases from V and 0 from J, leaving 12 bases between them. This CDR3 region has 14 residues. Germline V lookup: CDR1 KGHSH, CDR2 LQKENI.

The chain recombines TRBV13 with TRBJ2-3, with a possible D match to TRBD2 (5 bases). The CDR3 sequence is 15 residues long. The germline CDR1 and CDR2 sequences are PRHDT and FYEKMQ (reference sequence). V lost 0 bases, J lost 5 bases, and 12 bases lay in between. This CDR3 is CASSLGGGQRDTQYF. The DNA for the CDR3 is TGTGCCAGCAGCTTAGGAGGAGGTCAACGAGATACGCAGTATTTT.

This clonotype was detected many times. The gene calls are TRBV2 and TRBJ2-3; the D call may be TRBD1 or TRBD2 (5 bases each). The CDR3 consists of 15 residues. Trimming took 4 bases from V and 8 from J, leaving 19 bases between them. Germline CDR1 is SNHLY and CDR2 is FYNNEI. This CDR3 is CASSAGTVAPGTQYF. The DNA of the CDR3 is TGTGCCAGCAGTGCAGGGACGGTCGCACCGGGTACGCAGTATTTT. The variable domain in full, with the rest retrieved from reference TRBV2 and TRBJ2-3, is EPEVTQTPSHQVTQMGQEVILRCVPISNHLYFYWYRQILGQKVEFLVSFYNNEISEKSEIFDDQFSVERPDGSNFTLKIRSTKLEDSAMYFCASSAGTVAPGTQYFGPGTRLTVL.

The chain joins TRBV4-2 to TRBJ2-6; possible D gene TRBD1, 5 bases. The CDR3 covers 16 residues. Between the trimmed V and J ends, which lost 4 bases and 2 bases, there was a span of 12 bases. Germline V lookup: CDR1 LGHNA, CDR2 YNFKEQ. The CDR3 region is CASSRHQGAGANVLTF. The CDR3 nucleotides read TGTGCCAGCAGCCGCCATCAGGGTGCTGGGGCCAACGTCCTGACTTTC.

The rearrangement links TRBV11-3 to TRBJ2-1; no definite D call. V was pared by 5 bases and J by 6 bases, with 8 bases between. The CDR3 length is 12 residues. Germline values: CDR1 SGHNT, CDR2 YENEEA. The CDR3 reads CASSRTFNEQFF. The CDR3 nucleotides are TGTGCCAGCAGCCGTACGTTCAATGAGCAGTTCTTC.

The chain combines TRBV28 with TRBJ1-2, with D possibly being TRBD1 (6 bases). The CDR3 length is 14 residues. Per the germline V gene, CDR1 is MDHEN and CDR2 is SYDVKM. Deletions cut 10 bases from V and 4 bases from J, with 19 bases between. This chain's CDR3 is CATRGRQVVYGYTF. CDR3 DNA sequence: TGTGCCACCCGGGGGAGACAGGTCGTCTATGGCTACACCTTC.

A few counts support this clonotype. This chain uses TRBV29-1 with TRBJ2-7, with D perhaps matching TRBD1 (5 bases). There are 13 residues in the CDR3. The V end was cut by 4 bases, the J end by 5 bases, with 15 bases between. Germline V gene sequence: CDR1 SQVTM, CDR2 ANQGSEA. The CDR3 loop is CSVAIPGLNEQYF. The CDR3 bases are TGCAGCGTTGCTATACCAGGGTTAAACGAGCAGTACTTC.

The chain recombines TRBV28 with TRBJ2-3; tentative D call: TRBD1 (6 bases). Trimming cost V 3 bases and J 11 bases, with 9 bases left between them. From germline, CDR1 is MDHEN and CDR2 SYDVKM. This CDR3 contains 11 residues. The CDR3, as DNA: TGTGCCAGCAGTTTTGTGGGACAGCAGTATTTT. As protein: CASSFVGQQYF.

This clonotype was observed a handful of times. The chain joins TRBV10-3 to TRBJ1-2; 8 bases match TRBD1. Germline V gene sequence: CDR1 ENHRY, CDR2 SYGVKD. The ends lost 7 bases at V and 2 bases at J; junction bases unmatched: 6. The CDR3 has 14 residues. The CDR3 region has the DNA TGTGCCATCACCTTCGGACAGGGCAACTATGGCTACACCTTC. This codes for CAITFGQGNYGYTF.

The rearrangement links TRBV6-5 to TRBJ1-1, with a weak D call TRBD1 (6 bases). Trimming shortened V by 8 bases and J by 1 base, and 14 bases separated the two germline ends. Germline V gene data show CDR1 as MNHEY and CDR2 as SVGAGI. The CDR3 consists of 14 residues. The DNA of the CDR3 is TGTGCCAGCGGATCAGGGGAGAGGAACACTGAAGCTTTCTTT. Translated: CASGSGERNTEAFF.

The chain employs TRBV6-2 or TRBV6-3 and TRBJ2-3; the match to TRBD2 covers 14 bases. Germline V gene data show CDR1 as MNHEY and CDR2 as SVGEGT. This CDR3 is 16 amino acids long. V was clipped by 1 base and J by 3 bases; unmatched bases: 0. CDR3 in amino acids: CASSYWTSGRTDTQYF. The DNA for the CDR3 is TGTGCCAGCAGTTACTGGACTAGCGGGAGGACAGATACGCAGTATTTT.

This chain connects TRBV4-1 to TRBJ2-7, with 11 bases matching TRBD2. The CDR3 spans 18 residues. The ends lost 1 base at V and 1 base at J; junction bases unmatched: 9. Germline V gene sequence: CDR1 MGHRA, CDR2 YSYEKL. The CDR3 region is CASSQGGSGRAGSYEQYF. The CDR3 nucleotides read TGCGCCAGCAGCCAAGGGGGTAGCGGGAGGGCCGGGTCCTACGAGCAGTACTTC.

This chain links TRBV6-2 or TRBV6-3 with TRBJ2-5; 10 bases line up with TRBD2. The end of the DNA fits TRBJ2-7 better, so the J call may be wrong. The CDR3 length is 14 residues. Per the germline V gene, CDR1 is MNHEY and CDR2 is SVGEGT. The DNA of the CDR3 is TGTGCCAGCAGCCAGAGCGGGAGGGCCTACGAGCAGTACTTC. Protein: CASSQSGRAYEQYF.